The 4 T cell receptor beta chains given below trace back to one sample, sequenced in a study of T-cell memory formation after mild COVID-19. TCRdb re-called the 5' RACE reads with MiXCR, one entry per CDR3 protein. This sample has roughly 280,000 distinct CDR3 sequences, with 15% to 20% found just once. Sequenced: PBMCs or a T cell subset sorted from them (not recorded which). These receptors were collected from a man aged 18 to 30 who had mild COVID-19 (a few samples of this study predate the infection). Cell type and time point are not known.

The J gene is TRBJ2-1, the V gene TRBV7-9; D is ambiguous. This CDR3 region has 14 residues. Between the trimmed V and J ends, which lost 1 base and 6 bases, there was a span of 10 bases. Germline-derived CDR1 and CDR2 are SEHNR and FQNEAQ (reference sequence). The CDR3 protein is CASSLGLWANEQFF. CDR3 bases: TGTGCCAGCAGCTTAGGCCTTTGGGCCAATGAGCAGTTCTTC.

This clonotype has only a few counts. This sequence joins TRBV30 and TRBJ2-7, with no clear D. The V end lost 3 bases, the J end lost 0 bases, and 6 bases lay between the germline ends. The V gene's germline CDR1 is GTSNPN and CDR2 SVGIG (reference sequence). CDR3 length: 12 amino acids. The CDR3: CAWRAVSYEQYF. In DNA form, the CDR3 reads TGTGCCTGGAGGGCCGTCTCCTACGAGCAGTACTTC.

The chain joins TRBV7-8 to TRBJ1-2; unclear D gene. V was pared by 5 bases and J by 4 bases, with 14 bases between. This CDR3 is 14 amino acids long. CDR1 and CDR2 from the germline V gene are SGHVS and FQNEAQ. As DNA, the CDR3 is TGTGCCAGCAGCCAGGTGATGGAGGGCTATGGCTACACCTTC. This translates into CASSQVMEGYGYTF. The complete variable domain, with remaining parts taken from reference TRBV7-8 and TRBJ1-2, reads GAGVSQSPRYKVAKRGQDVALRCDPISGHVSLFWYQQALGQGPEFLTYFQNEAQLDKSGLPSDRFFAERPEGSVSTLKIQRTQQEDSAVYLCASSQVMEGYGYTFGSGTRLTVV.

The chain joins TRBV4-3 to TRBJ1-5; D unclear. The V and J ends lost 0 bases and 0 bases respectively, with 12 bases between them. This CDR3 spans 17 amino acids. CDR1 LGHNA and CDR2 YSLEER come from the germline V gene. This CDR3 is CASSQDVRTLSNQPQHF. The DNA of the CDR3 is TGCGCCAGCAGCCAAGATGTACGGACTCTTAGCAATCAGCCCCAGCATTTT.